This T cell receptor (beta chain) was obtained from a study of persistence of HIV-infected CD4 T cells. Background on the study: CD4+ T cells responding to CMV or HIV-1 Gag were isolated.

This was the immunoSEQ version 4 assay in survey mode. The assay was immunoSEQ multiplex PCR, and TCRdb's table has in-frame clones only and misses some. The repertoire consists of 35,000 to 40,000 clones, with 65% to 85% occurring once and the leading ten covering roughly 1.7%. Study-level findings and limits: Compared with CD3/CD28-stimulated cells, CMV- and Gag-responding cells showed lower TCRbeta richness.

This clone was picked up one time. Antigen unknown. The V and J ends lost 2 bases and 8 bases, in that order; junction bases with no gene match: 3. The CDR3 sequence is 14 residues long. Germline-derived CDR1 and CDR2 are SGHRS and YFSETQ. The stimulus was lysate of CMV-infected fibroblasts, 9 to 10 ug/mL. CD40L-negative CD69-negative CD45RO-high memory CD4+ T cells were sorted as populations depleted of antigen-responding cells. The chain carries TRBV5-1 and TRBJ1-6; 8 bases are a match to TRBD1. Sequenced here: CD4+ T cells sorted from PBMCs after approximately 19-hour stimulation, sampled from a patient who received antiretroviral therapy. This receptor was obtained from an adult man with HIV who was CMV-seropositive. The CDR3 is CASSFQGAHSPLHF. DNA for the CDR3: TGCGCCAGCAGCTTCCAGGGGGCGCATTCACCCCTCCACTTT.